A single sample is the source of the 25 T cell receptor beta chains below, sequenced in a study of T-cell reconstitution after alpha-beta-depleted transplantation in children. This sample's TCRbeta library carried unique molecular identifier barcodes. TCRdb processed the PCR reads anew with MiXCR; each CDR3 protein has one entry. This table has approximately 400,000 distinct CDR3 sequences, about a tenth appearing once. The sequencing here drew on PBMCs from the stem cell graft donor, taken from the stem cell graft. The receptor source for this set is a human donor who donated a stem cell graft to a child with acute myeloid leukemia.

The table lists this clonotype with a few counts. The rearrangement joins TRBV20-1 to TRBJ2-5; 12 bases line up with TRBD2. V was clipped by 1 base and J by 5 bases; unmatched bases: 8. Germline assignment: CDR1 DFQATT and CDR2 SNEGSKA (reference sequence). The CDR3 extends over 16 amino acids. The CDR3 coding sequence is TGCAGTGCTAGAGCGACTAGCGGGAGCCCCTCGGAGACCCAGTACTTC. Translated: CSARATSGSPSETQYF.

The chain recombines TRBV6-1 with TRBJ1-1; perhaps TRBD1 as D (6 bases). Germline V lookup: CDR1 MNHNS, CDR2 SASEGT. The CDR3 loop spans 16 amino acids. V lost 1 base to trimming and J lost 0 bases, with 12 bases between them. CDR3 sequence reads: CASSEDPQGMNTEAFF. The CDR3 DNA follows: TGTGCCAGCAGTGAAGATCCCCAGGGGATGAACACTGAAGCTTTCTTT.

The rearrangement joins TRBV5-5 to TRBJ2-1, with D maybe TRBD1 (6 bases). V lost 5 bases and J 10 bases, leaving 13 bases between the germline ends. Per the germline V gene, CDR1 is SGHKS and CDR2 is YYEKEE (reference sequence). The CDR3 has 12 amino acids. This CDR3 reads CASRYRVQEQFF. CDR3 nucleotides: TGTGCCAGCAGGTACAGGGTACAGGAGCAGTTCTTC.

This clonotype has just a few counts. The rearrangement uses TRBV5-1 and TRBJ1-5; no reliable D call. V lost 4 bases and J lost 3, with 14 bases in between. CDR1 is SGHRS and CDR2 is YFSETQ in the germline V gene. The CDR3 runs 15 residues. The CDR3 region is CASSTDGGYNQPQHF. In nucleotides, the CDR3 is TGCGCCAGCAGCACGGACGGAGGATACAATCAGCCCCAGCATTTT.

A few counts support this clonotype. The CDR3 bases are TGCGCCAGCAGCTTTTCCCCGTCGACTGTAAGCTCCTACGAGCAGTACTTC. It translates to CASSFSPSTVSSYEQYF. The chain employs TRBV4-1 and TRBJ2-7, with D uncertain. The V end lost 5 bases, the J end lost 0 bases, and 20 bases lay between the germline ends. This CDR3 comprises 17 residues. Germline V gene sequence: CDR1 MGHRA, CDR2 YSYEKL.

In this sample, this clonotype turned up many times. This chain connects TRBV4-3 to TRBJ2-4; TRBD1 aligns across 7 bases. The CDR3 sequence is 13 residues long. V lost 4 bases to trimming and J lost 3 bases; unmatched junction nucleotides: 0. Germline V CDR1 and CDR2: LGHNA, YSLEER. The CDR3 here is CASSRDSKNIQYF. In DNA, the CDR3 is TGCGCCAGCAGCCGGGACAGCAAAAACATTCAGTACTTC.

There are a few counts of this clonotype. The chain carries TRBV5-1 and TRBJ2-3; TRBD1 agrees at 8 bases. V was clipped by 3 bases and J by 3 bases; unmatched bases: 6. This CDR3 comprises 15 residues. CDR1 and CDR2 from the germline V gene are SGHRS and YFSETQ. CDR3 in amino acids: CASSSQGERTDTQYF. In DNA form, the CDR3 reads TGCGCCAGCAGCTCACAGGGGGAGAGGACAGATACGCAGTATTTT.

In its sample, this clonotype was seen a few times. The chain recombines TRBV29-1 with TRBJ2-5, with D possibly TRBD1 on 6 matching bases. CDR3 length: 13 amino acids. Trimming stripped 3 bases from V and 3 bases from J, with 11 bases between. Germline V gene data show CDR1 as SQVTM and CDR2 as ANQGSEA. The CDR3: CSVDNRAEETQYF. DNA of the CDR3: TGCAGCGTTGATAACAGGGCAGAAGAGACCCAGTACTTC.

The table lists this clonotype with a few counts. This chain uses TRBV29-1 with TRBJ2-2, with TRBD2 matching over 9 bases. CDR3 length: 14 amino acids. Germline CDR1 is SQVTM and CDR2 is ANQGSEA. Losses at the gene ends were 5 bases for V and 6 bases for J; bases not matched to a gene: 7. CDR3 region: CSVPRGGLAGELFF. Written as DNA, the CDR3 is TGCAGCGTTCCGCGGGGGGGCTTGGCCGGGGAGCTGTTTTTT.

This clonotype came up many times. V and J are TRBV19 and TRBJ2-3; D might be TRBD1 (5 bases). The V gene's germline CDR1 is LNHDA and CDR2 SQIVND (reference sequence). The CDR3 spans 15 residues. The ends were cut back, 4 bases at V and 2 bases at J, with 13 bases in the middle. Here the CDR3 reads CASSTTPTATDTQYF. The CDR3 nucleotides are TGTGCCAGTAGTACAACCCCGACAGCCACAGATACGCAGTATTTT.

This clonotype occurred many times. The chain links TRBV18 to TRBJ2-7, with a weak D call TRBD2 (6 bases). The V gene's germline CDR1 is KGHSH and CDR2 LQKENI. V lost 4 bases, J lost 4 bases, and 14 bases lay in between. This CDR3 region has 14 residues. The CDR3: CASSRGGELYEQYF. The CDR3 coding sequence is TGTGCCAGCTCACGGGGAGGAGAACTGTACGAGCAGTACTTC.

This clonotype appeared a few times. The J gene is TRBJ2-2, the V gene TRBV5-1; the D is unclear. The V end lost 9 bases, the J end lost 2 bases, and 5 bases lay between the germline ends. CDR1 SGHRS and CDR2 YFSETQ come from the germline V gene. This CDR3 is 11 amino acids long. CDR3 residues: CATQNTGELFF. The CDR3 bases are TGCGCCACGCAAAACACCGGGGAGCTGTTTTTT.

This clonotype came up a few times. V usage is TRBV7-9 and J usage is TRBJ2-1; D may be TRBD1 or TRBD2 (5 bases each). CDR1 SEHNR and CDR2 FQNEAQ come from the germline V gene (reference sequence). Deletions cut 5 bases from V and 0 bases from J, with 14 bases between. The CDR3 is 16 residues long. The CDR3 sequence: CASSLGTLSSYNEQFF. Here the CDR3 DNA reads TGTGCCAGCAGCCTAGGGACGCTTAGCTCCTACAATGAGCAGTTCTTC.

The chain joins TRBV5-6 to TRBJ2-7, with 11 bases fitting TRBD2. The V gene end was trimmed by 0 bases and the J gene end by 13 bases; junction bases not matched to a gene: 12. This CDR3 spans 15 amino acids. CDR1 and CDR2 (germline): SGHDT, YYEEEE. The CDR3 region has the DNA TGTGCCAGCAGCTTGGGTGGACTAGCGGGTTCCAACAACTACTTC. The encoded protein is CASSLGGLAGSNNYF.

This clonotype was seen repeatedly, ten times or more. The chain links TRBV11-2 to TRBJ2-7; a possible D gene is TRBD1 (6 bases). CDR1 SGHAT and CDR2 FQNNGV come from the germline V gene. The V gene lost 4 bases and the J gene lost 4 bases, with 14 bases spanning the gap. This CDR3 comprises 14 residues. The CDR3 loop reads CASSSRDIIYEQYF. The CDR3 DNA sequence: TGTGCCAGCAGCTCAAGGGACATAATTTACGAGCAGTACTTC. Together with reference TRBV11-2 and TRBJ2-7, the CDR3 gives the full variable domain: EAGVAQSPRYKIIEKRQSVAFWCNPISGHATLYWYQQILGQGPKLLIQFQNNGVVDDSQLPKDRFSAERLKGVDSTLKIQPAKLEDSAVYLCASSSRDIIYEQYFGPGTRLTVT.

The rearrangement uses TRBV5-1 and TRBJ2-2; unclear D gene. The CDR3 sequence is 12 residues long. V was pared by 5 bases and J by 6 bases, with 8 bases between. Germline loops: CDR1 SGHRS, CDR2 YFSETQ. In DNA, the CDR3 is TGCGCCAGCAGTACGAAGGCCGGGGAGCTGTTTTTT. Residues: CASSTKAGELFF.

V and J are TRBV7-8 and TRBJ2-2, with TRBD1 identical over 8 bases. The V gene end was trimmed by 5 bases and the J gene end by 5 bases; junction bases not matched to a gene: 7. The CDR3 has 15 residues. The germline gives CDR1 SGHVS, CDR2 FQNEAQ. In DNA form, the CDR3 reads TGTGCCAGCAGCAATACAGGGGGTTTTACCGGGGAGCTGTTTTTT. It specifies CASSNTGGFTGELFF.

The V gene is TRBV7-2, the J gene TRBJ2-1, with TRBD2 identical over 7 bases. The CDR3 contains 15 residues. Germline assignment: CDR1 SGHTA and CDR2 FQGNSA. With V trimmed by 5 bases and J by 4 bases, 8 bases remained unmatched. CDR3 amino acids: CASSPEAGIYNEQFF. CDR3 bases: TGTGCCAGCAGCCCGGAAGCGGGAATATACAATGAGCAGTTCTTC. The complete variable domain, with remaining parts taken from reference TRBV7-2 and TRBJ2-1, reads GAGVSQSPSNKVTEKGKDVELRCDPISGHTALYWYRQSLGQGLEFLIYFQGNSAPDKSGLPSDRFSAERTGGSVSTLTIQRTQQEDSAVYLCASSPEAGIYNEQFFGPGTRLTVL.

This clonotype was seen only a few times. The V and J genes are TRBV9 and TRBJ2-2, with D uncertain. V was shortened by 1 base and J by 1 base, with 5 bases between the two germline ends. Germline V gene data show CDR1 as SGDLS and CDR2 as YYNGEE. The CDR3 has 14 amino acids. The CDR3 sequence: CASSVSGNTGELFF. CDR3 coding DNA: TGTGCCAGCAGCGTAAGTGGGAACACCGGGGAGCTGTTTTTT.

This clonotype was picked up many times. The rearrangement links TRBV6-1 to TRBJ2-7; D is possibly TRBD2 (5 bases). CDR3 length: 13 residues. Germline CDR1 and CDR2: MNHNS and SASEGT. CDR3 coding DNA: TGTGCGACGCGGGTCCCATCCAACTACGAGCAGTACGTC. This codes for CATRVPSNYEQYV.

This clonotype was recorded a few times. The V and J genes are TRBV12-3 or TRBV12-4 and TRBJ1-5, with D maybe TRBD1 (6 bases). This CDR3 has 15 residues. V lost 6 bases, J lost 0 bases, and 12 bases lay in between. The CDR3 loop is CASSLDSLSNQPQHF. CDR3 in DNA: TGTGCCAGCAGCTTGGACAGTCTTAGCAATCAGCCCCAGCATTTT.

V usage is TRBV5-1 and J usage is TRBJ2-3; D gene uncertain. Between the trimmed V and J ends, which lost 0 bases and 3 bases, there was a span of 11 bases. CDR1 is SGHRS, CDR2 YFSETQ, per germline. CDR3 length equals 15 residues. The CDR3 here is CASSLDRVGTDTQYF. CDR3 DNA sequence: TGCGCCAGCAGCTTGGATAGGGTCGGGACAGATACGCAGTATTTT.

This clonotype was observed at least ten times. The chain combines TRBV5-1 with TRBJ2-7; 11 bases fit TRBD2. The junction had 4 bases not matched to a gene; V was cut back by 5 bases and J by 6 bases. Germline V lookup: CDR1 SGHRS, CDR2 YFSETQ. The CDR3 spans 13 residues. CDR3 in amino acids: CASRLAGELEQYF. In DNA form, the CDR3 reads TGCGCCAGCAGACTAGCGGGGGAACTCGAGCAGTACTTC.

This clonotype showed up just once. Being one base from a much bigger clone, this may be a read error. The rearrangement uses TRBV12-3 or TRBV12-4 and TRBJ2-1; no clear D gene. Deletions cut 7 bases from V and 0 bases from J, with 13 bases between. The CDR3 runs 15 residues. CDR3 in DNA: TGTGCCAGCACTTCGGACGTAAGCTCCTACAATGAGCAGTTCTTC. Residues: CASTSDVSSYNEQFF.

The chain combines TRBV2 with TRBJ2-3; D is uncertain. The CDR3 runs 15 residues. Germline V CDR1 and CDR2: SNHLY, FYNNEI. Trimming stripped 0 bases from V and 4 bases from J, with 11 bases between. CDR3 DNA: TGTGCCAGCAGTGAAGCGGCCCAGAGCGCAGATACGCAGTATTTT. It translates to CASSEAAQSADTQYF. Filled out from reference TRBV2 and TRBJ2-3, the complete variable domain reads EPEVTQTPSHQVTQMGQEVILRCVPISNHLYFYWYRQILGQKVEFLVSFYNNEISEKSEIFDDQFSVERPDGSNFTLKIRSTKLEDSAMYFCASSEAAQSADTQYFGPGTRLTVL.